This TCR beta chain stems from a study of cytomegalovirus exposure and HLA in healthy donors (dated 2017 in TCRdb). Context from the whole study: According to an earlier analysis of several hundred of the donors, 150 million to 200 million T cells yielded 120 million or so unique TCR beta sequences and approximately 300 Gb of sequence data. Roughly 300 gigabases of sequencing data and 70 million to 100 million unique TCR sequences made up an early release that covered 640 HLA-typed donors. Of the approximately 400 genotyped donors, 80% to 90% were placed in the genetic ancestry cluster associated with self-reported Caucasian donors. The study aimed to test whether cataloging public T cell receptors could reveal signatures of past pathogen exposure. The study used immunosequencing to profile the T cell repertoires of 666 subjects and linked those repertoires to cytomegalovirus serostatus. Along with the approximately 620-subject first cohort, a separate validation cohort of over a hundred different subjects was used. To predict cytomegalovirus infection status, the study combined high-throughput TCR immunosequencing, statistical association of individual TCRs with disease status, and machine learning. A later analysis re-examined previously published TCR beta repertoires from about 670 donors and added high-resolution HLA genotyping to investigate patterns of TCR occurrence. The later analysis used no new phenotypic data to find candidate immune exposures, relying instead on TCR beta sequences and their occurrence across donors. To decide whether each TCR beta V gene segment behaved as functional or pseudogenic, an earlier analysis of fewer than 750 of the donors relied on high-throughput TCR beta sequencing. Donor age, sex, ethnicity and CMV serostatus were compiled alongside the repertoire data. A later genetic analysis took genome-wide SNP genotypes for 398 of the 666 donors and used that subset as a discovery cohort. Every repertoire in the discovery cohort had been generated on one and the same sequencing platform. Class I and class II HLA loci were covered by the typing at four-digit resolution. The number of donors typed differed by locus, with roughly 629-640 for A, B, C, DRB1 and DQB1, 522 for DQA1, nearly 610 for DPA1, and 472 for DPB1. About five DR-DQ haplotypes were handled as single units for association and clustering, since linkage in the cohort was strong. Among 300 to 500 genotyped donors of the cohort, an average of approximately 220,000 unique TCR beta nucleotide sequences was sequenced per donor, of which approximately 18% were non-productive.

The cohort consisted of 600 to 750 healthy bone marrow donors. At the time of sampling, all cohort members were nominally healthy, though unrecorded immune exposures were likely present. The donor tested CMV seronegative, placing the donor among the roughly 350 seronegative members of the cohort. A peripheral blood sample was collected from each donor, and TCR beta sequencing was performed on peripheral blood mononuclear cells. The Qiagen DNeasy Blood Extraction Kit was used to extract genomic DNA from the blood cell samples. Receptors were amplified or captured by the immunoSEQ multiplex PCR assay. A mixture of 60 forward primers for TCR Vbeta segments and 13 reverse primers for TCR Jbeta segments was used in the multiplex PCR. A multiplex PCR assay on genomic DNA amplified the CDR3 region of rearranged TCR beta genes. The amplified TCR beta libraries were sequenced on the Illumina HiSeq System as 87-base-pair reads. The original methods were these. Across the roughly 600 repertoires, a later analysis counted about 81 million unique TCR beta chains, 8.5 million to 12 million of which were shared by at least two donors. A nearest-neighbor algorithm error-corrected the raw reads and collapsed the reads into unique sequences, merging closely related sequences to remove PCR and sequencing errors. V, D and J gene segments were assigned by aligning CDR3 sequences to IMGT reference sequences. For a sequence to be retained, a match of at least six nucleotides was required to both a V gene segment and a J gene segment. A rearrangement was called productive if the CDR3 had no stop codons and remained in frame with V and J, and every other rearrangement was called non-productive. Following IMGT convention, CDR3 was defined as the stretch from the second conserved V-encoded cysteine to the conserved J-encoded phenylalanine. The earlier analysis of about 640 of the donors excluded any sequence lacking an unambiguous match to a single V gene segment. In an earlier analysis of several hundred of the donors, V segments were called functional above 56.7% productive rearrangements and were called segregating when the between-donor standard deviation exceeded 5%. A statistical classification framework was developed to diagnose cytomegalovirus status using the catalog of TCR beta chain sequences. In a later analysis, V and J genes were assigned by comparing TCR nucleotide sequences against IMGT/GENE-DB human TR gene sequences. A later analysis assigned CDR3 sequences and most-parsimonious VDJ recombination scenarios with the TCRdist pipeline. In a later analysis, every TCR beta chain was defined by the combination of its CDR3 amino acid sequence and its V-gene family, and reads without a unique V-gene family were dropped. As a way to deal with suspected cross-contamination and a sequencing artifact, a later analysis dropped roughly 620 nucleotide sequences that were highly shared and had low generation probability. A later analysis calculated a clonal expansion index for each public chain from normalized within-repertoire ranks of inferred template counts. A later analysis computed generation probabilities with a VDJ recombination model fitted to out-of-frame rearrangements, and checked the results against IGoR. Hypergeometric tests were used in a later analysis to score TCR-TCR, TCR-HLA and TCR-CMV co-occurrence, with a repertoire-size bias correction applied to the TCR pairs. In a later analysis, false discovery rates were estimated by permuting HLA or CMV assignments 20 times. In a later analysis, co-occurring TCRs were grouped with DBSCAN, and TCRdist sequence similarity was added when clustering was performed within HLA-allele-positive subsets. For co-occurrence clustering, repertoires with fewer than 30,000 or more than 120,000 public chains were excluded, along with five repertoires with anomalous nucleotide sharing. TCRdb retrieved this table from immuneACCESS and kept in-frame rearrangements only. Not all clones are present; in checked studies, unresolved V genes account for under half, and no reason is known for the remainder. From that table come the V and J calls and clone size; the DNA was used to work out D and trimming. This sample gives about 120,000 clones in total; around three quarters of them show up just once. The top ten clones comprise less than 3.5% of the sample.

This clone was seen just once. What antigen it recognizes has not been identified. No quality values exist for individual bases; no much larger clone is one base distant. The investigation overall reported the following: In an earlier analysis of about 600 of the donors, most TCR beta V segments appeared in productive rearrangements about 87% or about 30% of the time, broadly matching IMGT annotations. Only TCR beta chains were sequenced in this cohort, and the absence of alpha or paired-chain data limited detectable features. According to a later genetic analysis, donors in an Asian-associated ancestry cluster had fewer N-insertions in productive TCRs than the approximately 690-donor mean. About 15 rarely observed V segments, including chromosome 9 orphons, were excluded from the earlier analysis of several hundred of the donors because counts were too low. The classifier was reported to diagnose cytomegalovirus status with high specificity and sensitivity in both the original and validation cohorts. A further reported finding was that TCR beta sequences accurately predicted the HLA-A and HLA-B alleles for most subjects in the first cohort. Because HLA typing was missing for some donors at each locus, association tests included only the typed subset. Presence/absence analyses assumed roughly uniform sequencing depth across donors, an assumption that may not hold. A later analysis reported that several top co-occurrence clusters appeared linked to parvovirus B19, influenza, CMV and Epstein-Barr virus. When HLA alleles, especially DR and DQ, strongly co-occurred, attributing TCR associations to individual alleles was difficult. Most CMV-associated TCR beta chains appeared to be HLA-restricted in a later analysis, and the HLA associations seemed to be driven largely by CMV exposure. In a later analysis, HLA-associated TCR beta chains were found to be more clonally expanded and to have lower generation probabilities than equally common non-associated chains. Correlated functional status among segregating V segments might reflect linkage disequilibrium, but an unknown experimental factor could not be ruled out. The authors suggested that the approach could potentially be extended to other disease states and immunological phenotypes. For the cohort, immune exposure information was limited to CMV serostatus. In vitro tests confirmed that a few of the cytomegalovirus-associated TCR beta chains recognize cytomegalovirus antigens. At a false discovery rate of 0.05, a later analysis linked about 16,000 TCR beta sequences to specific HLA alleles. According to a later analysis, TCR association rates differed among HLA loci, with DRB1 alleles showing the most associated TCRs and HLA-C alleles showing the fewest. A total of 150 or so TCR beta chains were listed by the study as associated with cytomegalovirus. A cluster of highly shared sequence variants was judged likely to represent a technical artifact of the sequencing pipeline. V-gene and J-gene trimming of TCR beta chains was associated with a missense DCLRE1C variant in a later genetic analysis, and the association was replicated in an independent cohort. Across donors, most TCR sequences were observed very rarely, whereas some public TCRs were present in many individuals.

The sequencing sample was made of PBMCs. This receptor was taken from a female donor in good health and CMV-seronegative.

The CDR3 protein: CASSRSGRQETQYF. The bases are TGTGCCAGCAGCCGAAGCGGCAGGCAAGAGACCCAGTACTTC. In this chain, TRBV6-5 is recombined with TRBJ2-5, with TRBD2 as a weak D call on 5 bases. The V end loses 6 bases and the J end loses 2 bases, and a stretch of 13 bases separates them. CDR1 and CDR2 were assigned from the germline V gene as MNHEY and SVGAGI. The CDR3 contains 14 residues, cysteine and phenylalanine counted. Of the read, only the CDR3 DNA is kept; its 42 bases are in frame from base 1.